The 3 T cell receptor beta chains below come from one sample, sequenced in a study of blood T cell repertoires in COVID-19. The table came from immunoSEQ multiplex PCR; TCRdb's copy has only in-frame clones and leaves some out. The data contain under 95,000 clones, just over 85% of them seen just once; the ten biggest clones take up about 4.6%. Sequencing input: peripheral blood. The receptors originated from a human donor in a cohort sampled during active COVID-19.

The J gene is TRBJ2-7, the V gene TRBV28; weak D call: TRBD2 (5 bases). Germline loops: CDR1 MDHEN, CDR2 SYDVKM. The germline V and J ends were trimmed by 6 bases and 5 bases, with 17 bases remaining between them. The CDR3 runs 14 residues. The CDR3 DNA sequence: TGTGCCAGCAGCGTAGAAGAGGGCCATAACGAGCAGTACTTC. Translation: CASSVEEGHNEQYF.

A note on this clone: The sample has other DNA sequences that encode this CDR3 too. CDR3: CASSFGLAGDNEQFF. As DNA, the CDR3 is TGCGCCAGCAGCTTCGGGCTAGCGGGAGACAATGAGCAGTTCTTC. The chain is built from TRBV5-1 and TRBJ2-1; the match to TRBD2 covers 10 bases. V shed 2 bases and J 5 bases; nucleotides not matched to a gene: 4. Germline-derived CDR1 and CDR2 are SGHRS and YFSETQ. CDR3 size: 15 residues. The full variable domain, rest sourced from reference TRBV5-1 and TRBJ2-1, is KAGVTQTPRYLIKTRGQQVTLSCSPISGHRSVSWYQQTPGQGLQFLFEYFSETQRNKGNFPGRFSGRQFSNSRSEMNVSTLELGDSALYLCASSFGLAGDNEQFFGPGTRLTVL.

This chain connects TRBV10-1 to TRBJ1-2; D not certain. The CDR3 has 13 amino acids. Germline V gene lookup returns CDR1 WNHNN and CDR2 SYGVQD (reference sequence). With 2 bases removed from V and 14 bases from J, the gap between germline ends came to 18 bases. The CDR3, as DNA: TGCGCCAGCAGTGAGGAAGGCCTACCTTGGGCTACCTTC. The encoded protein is CASSEEGLPWATF.